One and the same sample provided the 22 T cell receptor beta chains below, sequenced in a study of OX40 agonist ivuxolimab in advanced cancers. The assay was immunoSEQ multiplex PCR, and TCRdb's table has in-frame clones only and misses some. The data contain tens of thousands of clones, around 93% of them singletons. The starting material was CD4+ or CD8+ T cells sorted from blood, obtained in a trial of the OX40 agonist ivuxolimab. These receptor sequences come from an adult with an advanced solid tumor such as melanoma, head and neck, liver or kidney cancer.

This chain links TRBV4-1 with TRBJ1-2; 9 bases match TRBD1. Germline V gene lookup returns CDR1 MGHRA and CDR2 YSYEKL. V lost 5 bases and J lost 3; bases outside the gene matches: 16. The CDR3 is 18 residues long. In nucleotides, the CDR3 is TGCGCCAGCAGCTCATCCTCCGGGACAGGGCTACGATACTATGGCTACACCTTC. As protein: CASSSSSGTGLRYYGYTF.

The chain joins TRBV29-1 to TRBJ2-1, with 9 bases identical to TRBD2. The germline V gene has CDR1 SQVTM and CDR2 ANQGSEA. The V and J ends lost 4 bases and 6 bases, in that order; junction bases with no gene match: 4. This CDR3 is 13 amino acids long. CDR3 nucleotides: TGCAGCGTTGTTTGGCGGGGGGGCAATGAGCAGTTCTTC. This codes for CSVVWRGGNEQFF.

This clone was seen once. This CDR3 reads CASSMTSGGIRKINEQFF. In DNA form, the CDR3 reads TGTGCCAGTAGTATGACTAGCGGGGGGATACGAAAGATCAATGAGCAGTTCTTC. The chain recombines TRBV19 with TRBJ2-1; 13 nucleotides line up with TRBD2. Trimming cost V 3 bases and J 6 bases; bases outside gene matches: 11. Germline V gene data show CDR1 as LNHDA and CDR2 as SQIVND (reference sequence). This CDR3 contains 18 residues.

This clone was recorded once. V and J are TRBV6-6 and TRBJ2-1; either TRBD1 or TRBD2 may fit D (5 bases each). The germline V gene has CDR1 MNHNY and CDR2 SVGAGI (reference sequence). The CDR3 is 15 residues long. V lost 6 bases and J 0 bases, leaving 12 bases between the germline ends. The CDR3 reads CASSLRDHSYNEQFF. The CDR3 DNA sequence: TGTGCCAGCAGCCTCCGGGACCACTCCTACAATGAGCAGTTCTTC.

The chain uses TRBV4-1 and TRBJ1-2; D is perhaps TRBD1 (5 bases). CDR3 length: 15 amino acids. Per the germline V gene, CDR1 is MGHRA and CDR2 is YSYEKL. V lost 1 base, J lost 2 bases, and 11 bases lay in between. The CDR3 is CASSQAGGDNYGYTF. DNA for the CDR3: TGCGCCAGCAGCCAAGCGGGAGGGGACAACTATGGCTACACCTTC.

The chain is built from TRBV4-1 and TRBJ1-5; D might be TRBD1 (6 bases). Trimming took off 1 base at V and 9 bases at J, with 13 bases between the two ends. The germline gives CDR1 MGHRA, CDR2 YSYEKL. This CDR3 has 14 residues. CDR3 nucleotide sequence: TGCGCCAGCAGCCAAGGTCTGGGGGGGCGGCCCCAGCATTTT. Protein sequence: CASSQGLGGRPQHF.

The gene calls are TRBV6-4 and TRBJ1-1; D remains ambiguous. There are 14 residues in the CDR3. Germline CDR1 and CDR2: MRHNA and SNTAGT. With 4 bases removed from V and 6 bases from J, the gap between germline ends came to 15 bases. This CDR3 reads CASSAYLGSAEAFF. CDR3 nucleotides: TGTGCCAGCAGTGCGTACCTAGGGAGCGCTGAAGCTTTCTTT.

The chain employs TRBV29-1 and TRBJ2-1; D is undetermined. The CDR3 extends over 10 amino acids. Trimming removed 8 bases from V and 5 bases from J, with 7 bases in between. Germline lookup yields CDR1 SQVTM and CDR2 ANQGSEA. The CDR3: CSFADNEQFF. Written as DNA, the CDR3 is TGCAGCTTCGCAGACAATGAGCAGTTCTTC.

This chain links TRBV29-1 with TRBJ2-7, with TRBD2 matching 11 bases. This CDR3 region has 15 residues. V was pared by 6 bases and J by 1 base, with 8 bases of the junction left unmatched. The germline V gene encodes CDR1 SQVTM and CDR2 ANQGSEA. The chain's CDR3 is CSVILAGDTSYEQYF. For the CDR3, the DNA is TGCAGCGTAATACTAGCGGGAGACACGTCCTACGAGCAGTACTTC.

The chain employs TRBV23-1 and TRBJ1-4, with D unresolved. TRBV23-1 is known as an ORF, though its function is uncertain. V was shortened by 2 bases and J by 6 bases, with 16 bases between the two germline ends. The CDR3 sequence is 16 residues long. The CDR3 loop is CASSQPSGSLDEKLFF. The CDR3 bases are TGCGCCAGCAGTCAACCGAGTGGGAGTCTGGATGAAAAACTGTTTTTT.

The chain is built from TRBV27 and TRBJ2-1; no reliable D call. Deletions cut 3 bases from V and 10 bases from J, with 10 bases between. Germline lookup yields CDR1 MNHEY and CDR2 SMNVEV (reference sequence). The CDR3 consists of 12 residues. The CDR3 protein is CASSFIGLEQFF. CDR3 sequence (DNA): TGTGCCAGCAGTTTCATAGGGCTCGAGCAGTTCTTC.

This chain connects TRBV28 to TRBJ2-7; D call uncertain. CDR3 length: 13 amino acids. Germline CDR1 reads MDHEN; CDR2 reads SYDVKM. With 8 bases removed from V and 3 bases from J, the gap between germline ends came to 14 bases. CDR3: CASRTTHSYEQYF. In nucleotides, the CDR3 is TGTGCCAGCCGCACGACACACAGCTACGAGCAGTACTTC.

As DNA, the CDR3 is TGTGCCAGCAGTCGACTAGCGGCGAGCACAGATACGCAGTATTTT. As protein: CASSRLAASTDTQYF. The rearrangement links TRBV6-6 to TRBJ2-3; 9 nucleotides match TRBD2. Trimming removed 5 bases from V and 0 bases from J; junction bases left unmatched: 3. Germline CDR1 is MNHNY and CDR2 is SVGAGI (reference sequence). This CDR3 has 15 amino acids.

The chain uses TRBV6-5 and TRBJ2-7, with D unclear. V was pared by 0 bases and J by 9 bases, with 3 bases between. The CDR3 runs to 10 residues. Germline V lookup: CDR1 MNHEY, CDR2 SVGAGI. In nucleotides, the CDR3 is TGTGCCAGCAGTTACTCGCCGCAGTACTTC. Amino acids: CASSYSPQYF.

The chain joins TRBV29-1 to TRBJ2-1, with TRBD2 matching 8 bases. The CDR3 is 20 amino acids. In germline, CDR1 is SQVTM, CDR2 ANQGSEA. Trimming at V came to 0 bases and at J to 0 bases, leaving 16 bases not matched to a gene. CDR3 nucleotide sequence: TGCAGCGTTGAAGATCTGGGGGGACTAGAAGTCGGGTCCTCCTACAATGAGCAGTTCTTC. Protein product: CSVEDLGGLEVGSSYNEQFF.

As for this clone: At one boundary the junction diverges from the germline segment, which might be a read error. This chain joins TRBV4-3 and TRBJ1-1; D gene uncertain. The CDR3 is 14 amino acids. Per germline, CDR1 LGHNA and CDR2 YSLEER. CDR3 amino acids: CASSQGKGSGPPVF. The CDR3 DNA reads as TGCGCCAGCAGCCAAGGGAAGGGTAGTGGGCCCCCGGTTTTT.

The V and J genes are TRBV18 and TRBJ2-5; maybe TRBD1 (6 bases). With 3 bases removed from V and 5 bases from J, the gap between germline ends came to 13 bases. This CDR3 has 14 residues. Germline V gives CDR1 KGHSH, CDR2 LQKENI. Here the CDR3 DNA reads TGTGCCAGCTCACCGGCAGGGGCTTTTGAGACCCAGTACTTC. As protein: CASSPAGAFETQYF.

The chain combines TRBV15 with TRBJ2-7, with a possible D match to TRBD1 (6 bases). V was trimmed by 2 bases and J by 6 bases, leaving 11 bases between them. CDR3 length equals 13 residues. Germline values: CDR1 LNHNV, CDR2 YYDKDF (reference sequence). The CDR3 DNA follows: TGTGCCACCAGCAGAAGGACAGTAAGCGAGCAGTACTTC. Translated: CATSRRTVSEQYF.

This chain uses TRBV7-6 with TRBJ2-1, with TRBD1 identical over 7 bases. The CDR3 covers 17 residues. Germline values: CDR1 SGHVS, CDR2 FNYEAQ. The V segment lost 3 bases and the J segment 10 bases; nucleotides outside the gene matches: 18. Here the CDR3 reads CASSFGMVEGARFEQFF. Here the CDR3 DNA reads TGTGCCAGCAGCTTCGGAATGGTAGAGGGGGCGAGGTTCGAGCAGTTCTTC.

The chain carries TRBV6-5 and TRBJ2-1; TRBD2 is a possible D gene (5 bases). The CDR3 covers 16 residues. Per germline, CDR1 MNHEY and CDR2 SVGAGI. V lost 2 bases to trimming and J lost 7 bases, with 18 bases between them. The DNA of the CDR3 is TGTGCCAGCAGTTACGGCCCTAGGGTCAGCGGAAATGAGCAGTTCTTC. This sequence encodes CASSYGPRVSGNEQFF.

CDR3 nucleotide sequence: TGTGCCAGCAGCGTAGTGAGCGGGGGGGCCTCGGATACGCAGTATTTT. Protein: CASSVVSGGASDTQYF. The rearrangement joins TRBV9 to TRBJ2-3, with 10 bases aligning to TRBD2. Germline loops: CDR1 SGDLS, CDR2 YYNGEE. The junction had 7 bases not matched to a gene; V was cut back by 0 bases and J by 6 bases. The CDR3 sequence is 16 residues long. Filled out from reference TRBV9 and TRBJ2-3, the complete variable domain reads DSGVTQTPKHLITATGQRVTLRCSPRSGDLSVYWYQQSLDQGLQFLIQYYNGEERAKGNILERFSAQQFPDLHSELNLSSLELGDSALYFCASSVVSGGASDTQYFGPGTRLTVL.

This clone appeared once. The V and J genes are TRBV7-9 and TRBJ2-1; 8 bases align to TRBD1. The germline gives CDR1 SEHNR, CDR2 FQNEAQ (reference sequence). V shed 5 bases, J shed 3 bases, and the junction held 9 bases outside the gene matches. The CDR3 totals 16 residues. In DNA form, the CDR3 reads TGTGCCAGCAGCATAGGACAGGGCCCTTACTACAATGAGCAGTTCTTC. This sequence encodes CASSIGQGPYYNEQFF.